Presented here are 21 T cell receptor beta chains from one specimen sequenced in a study of early T cells in non-severe SARS-CoV-2 infection. TCRdb passed the 5' RACE reads through MiXCR, listing each CDR3 protein once. Here the sample spans about 79,000 distinct CDR3 sequences, 11% being singletons. Sequencing was done on a sample of whole blood. All receptors derive from an adult who was a healthcare worker with PCR-confirmed SARS-CoV-2 infection or an uninfected control (not recorded which).

This clonotype appeared a few times. This rearrangement joins TRBV7-2 to TRBJ2-1; D tentatively reads TRBD1 or TRBD2 (5 bases each). Trimming shortened V by 0 bases and J by 4 bases, and 13 bases separated the two germline ends. Per the germline V gene, CDR1 is SGHTA and CDR2 is FQGNSA. The CDR3 covers 16 residues. This CDR3 is CASSLAGTGAYNEQFF. The CDR3 nucleotides are TGTGCCAGCAGCTTAGCCGGAACCGGGGCTTACAATGAGCAGTTCTTC.

In DNA form, the CDR3 reads TGTGCCAGCAGCCCAACTCAGCAGGGTTCCTACGAGCAGTACTTC. This codes for CASSPTQQGSYEQYF. The chain has TRBV5-4 and TRBJ2-7; possible D gene TRBD1, 5 bases. The CDR3 has 15 amino acids. The germline gives CDR1 SGHNT, CDR2 YYREEE (reference sequence). Trimming stripped 4 bases from V and 1 base from J, with 15 bases between.

This clonotype has a count of ten or more. The chain combines TRBV7-6 with TRBJ1-2; 7 positions match TRBD1. V shed 4 bases and J 4 bases; nucleotides not matched to a gene: 6. Germline loops: CDR1 SGHVS, CDR2 FNYEAQ. There are 14 residues in the CDR3. The CDR3 nucleotides are TGTGCCAGCAGCTCAAGCAGGGGGTTCTATGGCTACACCTTC. It translates to CASSSSRGFYGYTF.

This clonotype was found many times. The chain recombines TRBV20-1 with TRBJ2-5; 8 bases map to TRBD1. Germline CDR1 DFQATT, CDR2 SNEGSKA (reference sequence). CDR3 length: 14 residues. V shed 6 bases, J shed 1 base, and the junction held 7 bases outside the gene matches. The CDR3 is CSASPGQGQETQYF. CDR3 nucleotides: TGCAGTGCCAGCCCCGGACAGGGCCAAGAGACCCAGTACTTC.

This clonotype was observed at least ten times. The rearrangement links TRBV9 to TRBJ2-3; 8 nucleotides match TRBD2. J was trimmed by 4 bases and V by 6 bases; bases with no gene match: 7. This CDR3 comprises 14 residues. Germline CDR1 and CDR2: SGDLS and YYNGEE. The CDR3 DNA follows: TGTGCCAGCACTAGCGGGTCTTCCGCAGATACGCAGTATTTT. Amino acid sequence: CASTSGSSADTQYF.

This clonotype was detected many times. The chain recombines TRBV18 with TRBJ1-1; D uncertain. The CDR3 covers 13 residues. Germline loops: CDR1 KGHSH, CDR2 LQKENI. V dropped 3 bases and J dropped 10 bases, with 15 bases sitting between them. The CDR3 loop reads CASSPASRIGAFF. The CDR3 region has the DNA TGTGCCAGCTCACCGGCTTCCAGAATTGGAGCTTTCTTT.

The chain employs TRBV5-1 and TRBJ1-1; D gene uncertain. CDR3 length: 14 amino acids. Trimming left V 0 bases short and J 2 bases short, with 8 bases between. CDR1 is SGHRS, CDR2 YFSETQ, per germline. The chain's CDR3 is CASSLVPENTEAFF. CDR3 coding DNA: TGCGCCAGCAGCTTGGTTCCAGAAAACACTGAAGCTTTCTTT.

The CDR3: CASSRDREKKYF. The DNA of the CDR3 is TGTGCCAGCAGTCGGGACAGGGAAAAAAAGTACTTC. The rearrangement joins TRBV6-1 to TRBJ2-7; 9 positions agree with TRBD1. V was pared by 5 bases and J by 11 bases, with 7 bases of the junction left unmatched. There are 12 residues in the CDR3. Germline V gene data show CDR1 as MNHNS and CDR2 as SASEGT.

This clonotype has only a few counts. V usage is TRBV11-2 and J usage is TRBJ2-7, with 7 bases fitting TRBD2. J gave up 5 bases and V 1 base, and 5 bases lay outside the gene matches. CDR3 size: 14 residues. Per germline, CDR1 SGHAT and CDR2 FQNNGV. For the CDR3, the DNA is TGTGCCAGCAGCTTAGGGGGGGGAAGCCACGAGCAGTACTTC. Its translation: CASSLGGGSHEQYF.

This clonotype occurred many times. The V call is TRBV29-1, the J call TRBJ2-7; no reliable D call. This CDR3 is 11 amino acids long. Germline V gene sequence: CDR1 SQVTM, CDR2 ANQGSEA. V was clipped by 5 bases and J by 4 bases, with 9 bases between them. The CDR3 spells CSVSLVYEQYF. The CDR3 nucleotides are TGCAGCGTTTCCCTTGTTTACGAGCAGTACTTC.

This clonotype has at least ten counts. The J gene is TRBJ1-2, the V gene TRBV29-1; 12 bases fit TRBD1. This CDR3 comprises 13 residues. V lost 6 bases, J lost 4 bases, and 3 bases stayed unmatched. CDR1 and CDR2 from the germline V gene are SQVTM and ANQGSEA. CDR3 region: CSVGDRGLYGYTF. CDR3 bases: TGCAGCGTAGGGGACAGGGGGCTCTATGGCTACACCTTC.

V and J are TRBV5-6 and TRBJ2-7; D may be TRBD1 (6 bases). With 0 bases removed from V and 3 bases from J, the gap between germline ends came to 13 bases. The CDR3 spans 15 residues. CDR1 is SGHDT and CDR2 is YYEEEE in the germline V gene. In DNA form, the CDR3 reads TGTGCCAGCAGCTTGGAGGGGGTCAAGAGCTACGAGCAGTACTTC. Its protein product is CASSLEGVKSYEQYF. The full variable domain, completed using reference TRBV5-6 and TRBJ2-7, is DAGVTQSPTHLIKTRGQQVTLRCSPKSGHDTVSWYQQALGQGPQFIFQYYEEEERQRGNFPDRFSGHQFPNYSSELNVNALLLGDSALYLCASSLEGVKSYEQYFGPGTRLTVT.

The chain links TRBV30 to TRBJ2-7; 9 bases match TRBD1. The CDR3 sequence is 14 residues long. V lost 2 bases, J lost 3 bases, and 5 bases stayed unmatched. The V gene's germline CDR1 is GTSNPN and CDR2 SVGIG (reference sequence). This CDR3 is CAWSTGTGYYEQYF. CDR3 in DNA: TGTGCCTGGAGTACCGGGACAGGGTACTACGAGCAGTACTTC.

This clonotype was observed at least ten times. This chain uses TRBV25-1 with TRBJ2-7; D is perhaps TRBD2 (5 bases). V lost 5 bases, J lost 2 bases, and 10 bases lay in between. Germline V CDR1 and CDR2: MGHDK, SYGVNS. There are 13 residues in the CDR3. CDR3 loop: CASSKTSTYEQYF. In DNA form, the CDR3 reads TGTGCCAGCAGTAAAACTAGTACCTACGAGCAGTACTTC.

There are many counts of this clonotype. The chain links TRBV27 to TRBJ1-6; the D is unclear. Germline-derived CDR1 and CDR2 are MNHEY and SMNVEV (reference sequence). Between the trimmed V and J ends, which lost 10 bases and 0 bases, there was a span of 10 bases. The CDR3 loop spans 14 amino acids. CDR3 coding DNA: TGTGCCATCAAAGGGAGCTCCTATAATTCACCCCTCCACTTT. It encodes CAIKGSSYNSPLHF.

The genes are TRBV10-3 and TRBJ2-2; D possibly corresponds to TRBD1 (6 bases). The V end was cut by 2 bases, the J end by 0 bases, with 13 bases between. Germline assignment: CDR1 ENHRY and CDR2 SYGVKD. The CDR3 spans 17 residues. CDR3 loop: CAISESQGRTNTGELFF. CDR3 DNA sequence: TGTGCCATCAGTGAGAGCCAGGGGAGAACGAACACCGGGGAGCTGTTTTTT.

The chain joins TRBV12-3 or TRBV12-4 to TRBJ2-7, with 12 bases aligning to TRBD1. V trimming: 5 bases; J trimming: 6 bases; junction bases outside the gene matches: 5. The CDR3 has 14 residues. For the CDR3, the DNA is TGTGCCAGCAGTCCAGGGACAGGGGGCGGCGAGCAGTACTTC. This translates into CASSPGTGGGEQYF.

This rearrangement joins TRBV6-1 to TRBJ1-6, with a weak D call TRBD1 (5 bases). This CDR3 has 16 residues. Germline V lookup: CDR1 MNHNS, CDR2 SASEGT. Trimming removed 2 bases at V and 2 bases at J, with 10 bases between. The CDR3 is CASSEWEGTYNSPLHF. Here the CDR3 DNA reads TGTGCCAGCAGTGAATGGGAGGGGACCTATAATTCACCCCTCCACTTT.

Ten or more counts support this clonotype. V usage is TRBV14 and J usage is TRBJ1-6; D gene unclear. The CDR3 is 14 residues long. Germline loops: CDR1 SGHDN, CDR2 FVKESK. The V gene lost 0 bases and the J gene lost 7 bases, with 7 bases spanning the gap. The chain's CDR3 is CASSQDSLNSPLHF. The CDR3 DNA is TGTGCCAGCAGCCAAGACAGCTTAAATTCACCCCTCCACTTT.

This clonotype was seen a handful of times. The rearrangement uses TRBV5-4 and TRBJ2-7; D perhaps matches TRBD1 (6 bases). Trimming removed 0 bases at V and 4 bases at J, with 20 bases between. CDR1 is SGHNT, CDR2 YYREEE, per germline (reference sequence). CDR3 length: 17 residues. The CDR3 loop is CASSLGSASGHAYEQYF. The CDR3 DNA reads TGTGCCAGCAGCTTGGGATCCGCCTCGGGACACGCGTACGAGCAGTACTTC.

V and J are TRBV25-1 and TRBJ2-2, with 13 bases aligning to TRBD2. The CDR3 runs to 17 residues. The germline CDR1 and CDR2 sequences are MGHDK and SYGVNS. V gave up 2 bases and J gave up 4 bases; unmatched junction bases: 4. This chain's CDR3 is CASSEPGLAGLTGELFF. The CDR3 DNA sequence: TGTGCCAGCAGTGAACCGGGACTAGCGGGGCTCACCGGGGAGCTGTTTTTT.